These 8 T cell receptor beta chains originate from one sample sequenced in a study of regulatory T cells in long-lasting Graves disease. Time point: persistent/refractory GD, antithyroid drugs over 5 years with positive TRAb. RNA extracted from PBMCs served as the sequencing template. Construction of the TCR beta libraries employed iRepertoire HTBI primers in conjunction with Arm-PCR of CDR3 regions. TCRdb ran MiXCR on the multiplex PCR reads and lists one entry per CDR3 protein. In the table there are about 470,000 distinct CDR3 sequences, 20% to 25% of which are singletons. Sample: peripheral blood mononuclear cells (PBMCs), taken when the disease was refractory, from a patient treated with antithyroid drugs. These receptors came from a female donor with Graves disease.

There are a few counts of this clonotype. The V call is TRBV14, the J call TRBJ2-5; TRBD2 matches at 7 bases. The J segment lost 3 bases and the V segment lost 0 bases, leaving 7 bases of the junction unmatched. The CDR3 spans 16 residues. Germline V gene data show CDR1 as SGHDN and CDR2 as FVKESK. CDR3 DNA: TGTGCCAGCAGCCAAGACTGGCTAGCGGTAAAAGAGACCCAGTACTTC. Protein: CASSQDWLAVKETQYF. The full variable domain, completed using reference TRBV14 and TRBJ2-5, is EAGVTQFPSHSVIEKGQTVTLRCDPISGHDNLYWYRRVMGKEIKFLLHFVKESKQDESGMPNNRFLAERTGGTYSTLKVQPAELEDSGVYFCASSQDWLAVKETQYFGPGTRLLVL.

This clonotype was counted only a few times. This chain joins TRBV11-2 and TRBJ2-3, with 8 positions matching TRBD2. The germline gives CDR1 SGHAT, CDR2 FQNNGV. The V gene end was trimmed by 8 bases and the J gene end by 0 bases; junction bases not matched to a gene: 10. The CDR3 is 16 amino acids. CDR3 amino acids: CASSYYGGASTDTQYF. The CDR3 DNA reads TGTGCCAGCTCCTATTACGGGGGGGCGAGCACAGATACGCAGTATTTT.

The sample holds many counts of this clonotype. CDR3 DNA sequence: TGCGCCAGCAGCTTAGGGACAGGGGTGAACACTGAAGCTTTCTTT. Translated, it gives CASSLGTGVNTEAFF. This rearrangement joins TRBV5-1 to TRBJ1-1; 10 bases agree with TRBD1. The V gene end was trimmed by 2 bases and the J gene end by 0 bases; junction bases not matched to a gene: 1. The CDR3 length is 15 residues. CDR1 is SGHRS, CDR2 YFSETQ, per germline. Full variable domain (outside the CDR3, taken from reference TRBV5-1 and TRBJ1-1): KAGVTQTPRYLIKTRGQQVTLSCSPISGHRSVSWYQQTPGQGLQFLFEYFSETQRNKGNFPGRFSGRQFSNSRSEMNVSTLELGDSALYLCASSLGTGVNTEAFFGQGTRLTVV.

The sample holds many counts of this clonotype. The chain links TRBV20-1 to TRBJ2-7, with TRBD2 as a possible D gene (6 bases). The CDR3 runs 13 residues. V was pared by 2 bases and J by 3 bases, with 11 bases between. Germline values: CDR1 DFQATT, CDR2 SNEGSKA (reference sequence). In nucleotides, the CDR3 is TGCAGTGCTAGATCGGGACTGAGCTACGAGCAGTACTTC. Protein product: CSARSGLSYEQYF.

The table lists this clonotype with a few counts. The genes are TRBV13 and TRBJ2-7; TRBD1 aligns across 8 bases. V shed 4 bases and J 9 bases; nucleotides not matched to a gene: 2. The germline CDR1 and CDR2 sequences are PRHDT and FYEKMQ (reference sequence). This CDR3 is built from 11 residues. CDR3 in amino acids: CASSSGQVQYF. CDR3 in DNA: TGTGCCAGCAGCTCGGGACAGGTGCAGTACTTC.

As for this clonotype: This likely reflects a read error, since a far larger clone is one base away. The rearrangement links TRBV7-2 to TRBJ2-7; D gene uncertain. The V and J ends lost 6 bases and 3 bases respectively, with 9 bases between them. Germline V gives CDR1 SGHTA, CDR2 FQGNSA. This CDR3 is 12 amino acids long. For the CDR3, the DNA is TGTGCCAGCAGGAAGGGCAGCTACGAGCAGTACTTC. Translation gives CASRKGSYEQYF.

The chain recombines TRBV29-1 with TRBJ2-7, with 7 nucleotides matching TRBD2. Germline V lookup: CDR1 SQVTM, CDR2 ANQGSEA. V was pared by 0 bases and J by 3 bases, with 11 bases of the junction left unmatched. There are 16 residues in the CDR3. CDR3 residues: CSVEDPAGERNYEQYF. In DNA, the CDR3 is TGCAGCGTTGAAGATCCGGCGGGGGAGAGGAACTACGAGCAGTACTTC.

This clonotype was counted between two and nine times. One end of the junction is discordant with germline, which a read error may explain. The chain joins TRBV12-3 or TRBV12-4 to TRBJ1-6, with D uncertain. The CDR3 contains 17 residues. The CDR3 DNA is TGTGCCAGCAACACCCGGGGAGGGAGAAACTATAATCCACCCCTCCACTTT. Amino acid sequence: CASNTRGGRNYNPPLHF.